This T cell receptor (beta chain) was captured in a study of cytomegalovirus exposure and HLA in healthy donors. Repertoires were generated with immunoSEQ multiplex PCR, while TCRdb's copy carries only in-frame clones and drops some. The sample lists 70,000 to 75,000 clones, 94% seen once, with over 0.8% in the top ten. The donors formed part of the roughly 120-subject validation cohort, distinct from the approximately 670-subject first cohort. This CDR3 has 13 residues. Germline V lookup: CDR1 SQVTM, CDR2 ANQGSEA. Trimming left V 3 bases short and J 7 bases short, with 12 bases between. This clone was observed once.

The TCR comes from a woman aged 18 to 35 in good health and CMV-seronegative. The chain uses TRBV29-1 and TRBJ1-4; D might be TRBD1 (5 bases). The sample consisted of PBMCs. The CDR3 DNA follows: TGCAGCGTTGAGGGGCAGGGTCCTGAAAAACTGTTTTTT. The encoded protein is CSVEGQGPEKLFF.